The T cell receptor beta chain described here comes from a study of blood T cell repertoires in COVID-19. Overall study: Both acute and convalescent COVID-19 samples were obtained from the United States, Italy and Spain. Nucleic acid was either cDNA or gDNA, and it came from T cells, B-cell-depleted T cells, or PBMCs.

CDR1 and CDR2 (germline): SSHAT, FNYEAQ (reference sequence). The CDR3 runs 15 residues. The junction had 5 bases not matched to a gene; V was cut back by 5 bases and J by 4 bases. In the authors' workflow: Amplification of reference gene primers was used by the study to estimate nucleated cell counts. Only in-frame clones appear in the TCRdb table, and some are missing; sequencing was by immunoSEQ multiplex PCR. That table supplies the V and J calls and clone size; D and trimming were determined from the DNA. The sample includes 9,500 to 15,000 clones, around 90% of them seen just once. Sequenced input: peripheral blood. The rearrangement links TRBV7-7 to TRBJ2-5; 12 bases align to TRBD1. This receptor was identified in a man between 65 and 79 years old with active COVID-19. The CDR3 DNA is TGTGCCAGCAGCCCCCTGGGACAGGGGGCAGAGACCCAGTACTTC. Amino acids: CASSPLGQGAETQYF.